This note documents a single T cell receptor (beta chain) sequence. Its antigen is still unknown. This sample was included in a study of coeliac disease. As for the study in general: Coeliac patients had active, refractory type I, or gluten-free-diet-controlled disease.

Study-level findings and limits: In active celiac disease, intraepithelial and lamina propria TRB and TRG repertoires were less clonal than controls. Largely private TRB repertoires meant most sequences were sample-unique.

Profiled with immunoSEQ multiplex PCR; TCRdb holds only in-frame clones, not every one. The profile shows thousands of clones, about 63% of them singletons. The CDR3 contains 13 residues. Between the trimmed V and J ends, which lost 2 bases and 7 bases, there was a span of 9 bases. CDR1 and CDR2 from the germline V gene are SGHTA and FQGNSA. The sample consisted of lamina propria lymphocytes from the gut. V usage is TRBV7-2 and J usage is TRBJ1-5; D possibly corresponds to TRBD1 (6 bases). The clonotype originates from a woman aged 70-85 years with celiac disease. The DNA of the CDR3 is TGTGCCAGCAGCTTAAGGGGGAACCAGCCCCAGCATTTT. As protein: CASSLRGNQPQHF.